This T cell receptor beta chain was sequenced during a study of early T cells in non-severe SARS-CoV-2 infection. Study-wide context: From unsorted whole blood, bulk RNA was sequenced, and the chains remained unpaired.

V gave up 2 bases and J gave up 2 bases, with 4 bases separating them. This CDR3 is 13 amino acids long. General study results and limits: Lookups in VDJdb leaned toward anti-spike CD8 responses and missed private and CD4 specificities.

Unique molecular identifiers were added to individual cDNA molecules. TCRdb passed the 5' RACE reads through MiXCR, listing each CDR3 protein once. Here the sample spans 100,000 to 130,000 distinct CDR3 sequences, around 10% being singletons. This clonotype showed up many times. Its target is not known. The sequence was collected from an adult who was a healthcare worker with PCR-confirmed SARS-CoV-2 infection or an uninfected control (not recorded which). The chain combines TRBV12-3 or TRBV12-4 with TRBJ1-5; no definite D call. The material sequenced was whole blood. CDR3 nucleotides: TGTGCCAGCAGTTTAACCCGCAATCAGCCCCAGCATTTT. This translates into CASSLTRNQPQHF.